The 23 T cell receptor beta chains given below trace back to one sample, sequenced in a study of T cells expressing NK-cell markers. One entry per CDR3 protein, without DNA, is what TCRdb gives after re-calling the 5' RACE reads. The sample has about 390,000 distinct CDR3 sequences. Material for sequencing was blood T cells: a sorted CD56 or NKG2C T cell subset, CD4+ or CD8+ T cells, or bulk PBMC T cells (not recorded which). The source of these receptors is a woman aged 45-60 years in good health.

The chain recombines TRBV7-2 with TRBJ2-2; the D call of TRBD1 rests on TCRdb alone, since no DNA is present to check it. Germline CDR1 SGHTA, CDR2 FQGNSA. CDR3 length equals 14 residues. The CDR3 spells CASSLVDSSGELFF.

V is TRBV2 and J is TRBJ1-1. CDR1 is SNHLY and CDR2 is FYNNEI in the germline V gene. This CDR3 has 13 residues. This chain's CDR3 is CASSVTVNTEAFF.

The chain carries TRBV12-3 or TRBV12-4 and TRBJ2-3; the D call of TRBD1 rests on TCRdb alone, since no DNA is present to check it. This CDR3 is 15 amino acids long. The CDR3 here is CASSIDRGIADTQYF.

V usage is TRBV24-1 and J usage is TRBJ1-1; TCRdb reports TRBD1, a call that lacks DNA to check it against. CDR1 KGHDR and CDR2 SFDVKD come from the germline V gene. This CDR3 is 14 amino acids long. The CDR3 reads CATSDPDRGPEAFF.

The chain combines TRBV28 with TRBJ1-6. The CDR3 length is 15 residues. From germline, CDR1 is MDHEN and CDR2 SYDVKM. CDR3 sequence reads: CASSLRAGRSSPLHF.

J is TRBJ2-3 and V is TRBV20-1. The CDR3 spans 14 residues. CDR1 DFQATT and CDR2 SNEGSKA come from the germline V gene (reference sequence). The CDR3 spells CSARAWSEPDTQYF.

The CDR3 sequence is CASTRLGLDEKLFF. The genes are TRBV12-3 or TRBV12-4 and TRBJ1-4. The CDR3 has 14 residues.

The CDR3 loop reads CASSVLLSADTQYF. The V call is TRBV10-2, the J call TRBJ2-3. The CDR3 runs 14 residues. Germline-derived CDR1 and CDR2 are WSHSY and SAAADI.

The chain is built from TRBV4-1 and TRBJ1-1. From germline, CDR1 is MGHRA and CDR2 YSYEKL. The CDR3 spans 15 residues. The CDR3 is CASSQDFPRGSEAFF.

The CDR3 loop reads CASSERGLQETQYF. The V gene is TRBV2, the J gene TRBJ2-5; TCRdb indicates TRBD2, and absent DNA this call remains unverified. The CDR3 runs 14 residues. Germline V CDR1 and CDR2: SNHLY, FYNNEI.

The chain employs TRBV15 and TRBJ2-2; there is no DNA to check the TCRdb D call of TRBD2. The germline gives CDR1 LNHNV, CDR2 YYDKDF (reference sequence). The CDR3 covers 14 residues. The CDR3 protein is CATSKGLGDGELFF.

This rearrangement joins TRBV6-2 or TRBV6-3 to TRBJ2-7; TCRdb indicates TRBD1, and absent DNA this call remains unverified. From germline, CDR1 is MNHEY and CDR2 SVGEGT. The CDR3 runs to 15 residues. The chain's CDR3 is CASIGTGKANYEQYF.

This chain links TRBV6-5 with TRBJ1-2. Germline CDR1 and CDR2: MNHEY and SVGAGI. CDR3 length: 11 residues. The CDR3 sequence is CASSGEVGYTF.

J is TRBJ1-2 and V is TRBV29-1; TCRdb lists TRBD1, though no DNA is available to test this call. The CDR3 totals 11 residues. Germline V CDR1 and CDR2: SQVTM, ANQGSEA. CDR3 region: CSEDRGGGYTF.

The chain carries TRBV6-5 and TRBJ2-7; TCRdb names TRBD2, which stays unverified in the absence of DNA. Germline V gives CDR1 MNHEY, CDR2 SVGAGI. This CDR3 comprises 15 residues. CDR3 sequence reads: CASRWPTGGLGEQYF.

This chain links TRBV18 with TRBJ2-5; TCRdb's D gene call, TRBD2, goes unchecked for lack of DNA. The CDR3 extends over 14 amino acids. Germline assignment: CDR1 KGHSH and CDR2 LQKENI. The chain's CDR3 is CASSPEGPEETQYF.

The chain couples TRBV5-1 to TRBJ2-1; as DNA is missing, the TRBD2 call by TCRdb cannot be tested. Germline V gene sequence: CDR1 SGHRS, CDR2 YFSETQ. This CDR3 comprises 17 residues. This CDR3 is CASSLDFSGTSLREQFF.

V is TRBV12-3 or TRBV12-4 and J is TRBJ2-1; TCRdb designates TRBD1, a call that cannot be tested without DNA. The CDR3 totals 17 residues. CDR3 residues: CASLGGMSRGADNEQFF.

The chain employs TRBV29-1 and TRBJ2-1; the D call from TCRdb, TRBD2, cannot be confirmed without DNA. Germline V gene data show CDR1 as SQVTM and CDR2 as ANQGSEA. The CDR3 is made up of 15 amino acids. CDR3 in amino acids: CSASLARPSYNEQFF.

This sequence joins TRBV3-1 and TRBJ2-7; TCRdb's D call, TRBD2, is unchecked because there is no DNA. Germline CDR1 reads LGHDT; CDR2 reads YNNKEL (reference sequence). The CDR3 spans 15 residues. The CDR3 sequence is CASSRGLAGVVEQYF.

The gene calls are TRBV29-1 and TRBJ2-7. CDR3 length: 11 residues. From germline, CDR1 is SQVTM and CDR2 ANQGSEA. This CDR3 is CSAKDPGKQYF.

The gene calls are TRBV7-9 and TRBJ2-6; the D call of TRBD1 rests on TCRdb alone, since no DNA is present to check it. CDR3 length equals 15 residues. CDR1 is SEHNR, CDR2 FQNEAQ, per germline (reference sequence). The CDR3 loop is CASSLTPGRANVLTF.

The chain uses TRBV5-5 and TRBJ1-6; TCRdb selects TRBD1, and the lack of DNA leaves this call unchecked. Per germline, CDR1 SGHKS and CDR2 YYEKEE (reference sequence). The CDR3 is 15 residues long. The CDR3 here is CASSLPQGLNSPLHF.